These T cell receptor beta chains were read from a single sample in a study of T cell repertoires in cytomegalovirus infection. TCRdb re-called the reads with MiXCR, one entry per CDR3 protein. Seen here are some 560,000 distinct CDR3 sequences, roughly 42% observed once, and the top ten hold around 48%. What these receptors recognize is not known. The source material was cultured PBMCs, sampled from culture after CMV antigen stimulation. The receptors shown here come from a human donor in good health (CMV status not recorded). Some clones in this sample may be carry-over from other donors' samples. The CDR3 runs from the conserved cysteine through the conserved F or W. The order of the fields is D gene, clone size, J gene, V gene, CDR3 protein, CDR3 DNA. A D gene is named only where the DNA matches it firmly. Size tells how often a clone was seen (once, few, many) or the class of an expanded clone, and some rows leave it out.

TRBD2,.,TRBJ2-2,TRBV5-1,CASSSNGLAPGVTGELFF,TGCGCCAGCAGCTCGAATGGACTAGCCCCAGGAGTCACCGGGGAGCTGTTTTTT
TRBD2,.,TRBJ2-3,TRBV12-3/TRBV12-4,CASGLAATDTQYF,TGTGCCAGTGGACTAGCAGCCACAGATACGCAGTATTTT
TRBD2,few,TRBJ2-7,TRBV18,CASSPPLLAGAVYEQYF,TGTGCCAGCTCACCACCGCTACTAGCGGGGGCGGTCTACGAGCAGTACTTC
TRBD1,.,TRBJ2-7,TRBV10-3,CAISESPQGNGEQYF,TGTGCCATCAGTGAGTCGCCACAGGGGAACGGCGAGCAGTACTTC
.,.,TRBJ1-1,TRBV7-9,CASSLTVDLAFF,TGTGCCAGCAGCTTAACGGTGGATCTAGCTTTCTTT
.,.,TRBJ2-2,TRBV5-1,CASSLNPADTNTGELFF,TGCGCCAGCAGCTTAAACCCAGCCGATACGAACACCGGGGAGCTGTTTTTT
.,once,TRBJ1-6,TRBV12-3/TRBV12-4,CASRPGTYNSPLHF,TGTGCCAGCAGGCCCGGGACATATAATTCACCCCTCCACTTT
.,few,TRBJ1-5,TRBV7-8,CASSLNPGYDQPQHF,TGTGCCAGCAGCTTAAATCCAGGGTACGATCAGCCCCAGCATTTT
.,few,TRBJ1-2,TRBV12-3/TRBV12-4,CASSPGPGHPYGYTF,TGTGCCAGCAGTCCTGGCCCCGGACACCCTTATGGCTACACCTTC
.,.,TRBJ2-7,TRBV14,CASSQDQDTYEQYF,TGTGCCAGCAGCCAAGACCAGGACACCTACGAGCAGTACTTC
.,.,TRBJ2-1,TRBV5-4,CASSFPPGRGTGNEQFF,TGTGCCAGCAGCTTCCCGCCCGGACGCGGGACTGGGAATGAGCAGTTCTTC
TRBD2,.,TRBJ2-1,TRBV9,CASSVGGRGNEQFF,TGTGCCAGCAGCGTAGGCGGGAGGGGTAATGAGCAGTTCTTC
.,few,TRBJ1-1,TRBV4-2,CASSQEARLRAFF,TGTGCCAGCAGCCAAGAAGCGAGACTGAGGGCTTTCTTT
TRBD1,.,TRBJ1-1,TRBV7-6,CASSLATGGLMNTEAFF,TGTGCCAGCAGCTTAGCTACAGGGGGCCTTATGAACACTGAAGCTTTCTTT
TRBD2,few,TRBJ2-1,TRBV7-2,CASSAGTSEFF,TGTGCCAGCAGCGCCGGGACTAGCGAGTTCTTC
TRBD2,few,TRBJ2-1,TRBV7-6,CASSPRPRVSGTSYNEQFF,TGTGCCAGCAGCCCCCGGCCGAGGGTTAGCGGGACATCCTACAATGAGCAGTTCTTC
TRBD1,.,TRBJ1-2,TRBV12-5,CASGLVQYRTGGFNDGGYTF,TGTGCTAGTGGTTTGGTTCAATACCGGACAGGGGGCTTCAATGATGGTGGCTACACCTTC
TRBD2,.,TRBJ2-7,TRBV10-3,CAMGTSGTGERYF,TGTGCCATGGGGACTAGCGGTACGGGGGAGCGGTACTTC
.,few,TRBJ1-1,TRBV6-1,CASSGRPHKNTEAFF,TGTGCCAGCAGTGGCCGGCCCCATAAGAACACTGAAGCTTTCTTT
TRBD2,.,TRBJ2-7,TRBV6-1,CASSQTSGRSYEQYF,TGTGCCAGCAGCCAAACTAGCGGGAGGTCCTACGAGCAGTACTTC
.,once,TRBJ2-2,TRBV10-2,CASSHHRIYTGELFF,TGCGCCAGCAGTCACCACAGGATCTACACCGGGGAGCTGTTTTTT
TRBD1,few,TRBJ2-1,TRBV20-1,CSASGQGSRERIGEQFF,TGCAGTGCTTCGGGACAGGGCTCGCGGGAGCGCATCGGGGAGCAGTTCTTC
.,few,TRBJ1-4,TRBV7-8,CASSYLAGNEKLFF,TGTGCCAGCAGCTACCTAGCGGGTAATGAAAAACTGTTTTTT
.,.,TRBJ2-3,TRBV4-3,CASSQGPQLGTDTQYF,TGCGCCAGCAGCCAGGGTCCCCAACTTGGCACAGATACGCAGTATTTT
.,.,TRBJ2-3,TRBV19,CASSWEGTDTQYF,TGTGCCAGTAGTTGGGAGGGCACAGATACGCAGTATTTT
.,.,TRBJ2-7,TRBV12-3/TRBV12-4,CASSPGVGTGYEQYF,TGTGCCAGCAGTCCGGGAGTCGGGACTGGCTACGAGCAGTACTTC
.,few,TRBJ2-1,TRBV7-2,CASSLVSQSSYNEQFF,TGTGCCAGCAGCTTAGTGTCTCAGAGCTCCTACAATGAGCAGTTCTTC
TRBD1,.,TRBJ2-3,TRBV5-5,CASSIRQGNQDTQYF,TGTGCCAGCAGCATCAGACAGGGAAATCAAGATACGCAGTATTTT
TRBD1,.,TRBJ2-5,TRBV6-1,CASRPGGATQETQYF,TGTGCCAGCAGACCAGGGGGCGCGACCCAAGAGACCCAGTACTTC
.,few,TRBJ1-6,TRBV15,CATSRDGGRVASPLHF,TGTGCCACCAGCAGAGATGGTGGCAGGGTCGCTTCACCCCTCCACTTT
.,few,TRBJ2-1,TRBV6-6,CASIPQGGLSYNEQFF,TGTGCCAGCATCCCTCAAGGGGGACTATCCTACAATGAGCAGTTCTTC
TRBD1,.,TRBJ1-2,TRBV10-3,CAISPGTEDGYTF,TGTGCCATCAGCCCCGGGACAGAGGATGGCTACACCTTC
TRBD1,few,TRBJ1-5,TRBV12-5,CASGPAGTGLYSNQPQHF,TGTGCTAGTGGCCCCGCCGGGACAGGGCTTTATAGCAATCAGCCCCAGCATTTT
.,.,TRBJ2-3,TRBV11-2,CASSLPGVNTQYF,TGTGCCAGCAGCTTACCCGGGGTTAATACGCAGTATTTT
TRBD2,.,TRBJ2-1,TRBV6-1,CASRKTSGSQTYNEQFF,TGTGCCAGCAGGAAGACTAGCGGGAGTCAGACCTACAATGAGCAGTTCTTC
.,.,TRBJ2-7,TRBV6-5,CASSYAGAPYEQYF,TGTGCCAGCAGTTACGCAGGGGCCCCCTACGAGCAGTACTTC
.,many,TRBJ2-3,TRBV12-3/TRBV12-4,CASSPGGDTQYF,TGTGCCAGCAGCCCCGGCGGAGATACGCAGTATTTT
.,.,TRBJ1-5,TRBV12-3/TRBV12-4,CASSFGIGNPNQPQHF,TGTGCCAGCAGTTTCGGGATCGGAAACCCAAATCAGCCCCAGCATTTT
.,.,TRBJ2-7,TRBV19,CASVGSNSYEQYF,TGTGCCAGTGTGGGGTCAAACTCCTACGAGCAGTACTTC
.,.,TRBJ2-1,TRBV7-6,CASSLREFGEQFF,TGTGCCAGCAGCTTACGGGAGTTTGGTGAGCAGTTCTTC
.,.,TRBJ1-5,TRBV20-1,CSASPQGDQPQHF,TGCAGTGCTAGTCCCCAGGGTGATCAGCCCCAGCATTTT
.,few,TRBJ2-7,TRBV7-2,CASRGGVGGFSYEQYF,TGTGCCAGCAGAGGAGGGGTTGGGGGGTTCAGCTACGAGCAGTACTTC
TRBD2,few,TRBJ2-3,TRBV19,CASIPGLAGSDTQYF,TGTGCCAGTATCCCCGGACTAGCGGGATCCGATACGCAGTATTTT
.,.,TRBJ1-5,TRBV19,CASSTLSKPQHF,TGTGCCAGTAGTACACTTAGCAAGCCCCAGCATTTT
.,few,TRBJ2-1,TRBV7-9,CARDPLGSIHEQFF,TGTGCCAGGGACCCCCTGGGGAGCATCCATGAGCAGTTCTTC
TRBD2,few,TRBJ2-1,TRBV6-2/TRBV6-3,CASSYYPGLAAVYNEQFF,TGTGCCAGCAGTTACTACCCCGGACTAGCGGCCGTCTACAATGAGCAGTTCTTC
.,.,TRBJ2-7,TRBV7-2,CASSPHLASSYEQYF,TGTGCCAGCAGCCCACACCTAGCGAGCTCCTACGAGCAGTACTTC
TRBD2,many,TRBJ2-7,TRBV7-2,CASSPSSGDGEQYF,TGTGCCAGCAGCCCCTCTAGCGGAGACGGGGAGCAGTACTTC